Listed here is a single T cell receptor beta chain. Its antigen target is currently unknown. No much larger clonotype is one base removed from it; base qualities were not supplied. Trimming costs V 2 bases and J 2 bases, and their ends lie 15 bases apart. In the germline V gene, CDR1 corresponds to MDHEN and CDR2 to SYDVKM. Inclusive of the bounding cysteine and phenylalanine, the CDR3 is 16 residues long. CDR3 DNA only is kept here, 48 bases in frame from base 1. In total, approximately 690 healthy bone marrow donors made up the cohort. At the time of sampling, every cohort member was nominally healthy, though immune exposures that went unrecorded were likely present. The donor was CMV seronegative and belonged to the group of approximately 320 seronegative cohort members. Each donor provided a peripheral blood sample, and peripheral blood mononuclear cells were used for TCR beta sequencing. Genomic DNA was extracted from the blood cell samples with the Qiagen DNeasy Blood Extraction Kit.

The data stem from a study of cytomegalovirus exposure and HLA in healthy donors (dated by TCRdb to about 2017). In the study overall: In an earlier analysis of some 610 of the donors, approximately 260 Gb of sequence data and 100 million or so unique TCR beta sequences from 150 million to 200 million T cells were reported. An early release covering roughly 640 HLA-typed donors comprised 300 to 350 gigabases of sequencing data and 85 million to 100 million unique TCR sequences. Of the roughly 400 genotyped donors, roughly 80% fell in the genetic ancestry cluster associated with self-reported Caucasian donors. The study was designed to test whether signatures of past pathogen exposure could be identified by cataloging public T cell receptors. The study profiled the T cell repertoires of some 610 subjects by immunosequencing and related them to cytomegalovirus serostatus. Besides the first cohort of around 700 subjects, a separate validation cohort made up of 90 to 150 different subjects was used. To predict cytomegalovirus infection status, the study combined high-throughput TCR immunosequencing, statistical association of individual TCRs with disease status, and machine learning. A later analysis re-examined previously published TCR beta repertoires from about 700 donors and added high-resolution HLA genotyping to investigate patterns of TCR occurrence. Rather than drawing on any new phenotypic data, the later analysis identified candidate immune exposures from TCR beta sequences and the way those sequences occurred across donors. To decide whether each TCR beta V gene segment behaved as functional or pseudogenic, an earlier analysis of over 500 of the donors relied on high-throughput TCR beta sequencing. Donor age, sex, ethnicity and CMV serostatus were compiled together with the repertoire data. A later genetic analysis used genome-wide SNP genotypes for 398 of the 666 donors, treating that subset as a discovery cohort. Every discovery cohort repertoire had been produced on one sequencing platform. HLA typing included class I and class II loci at four-digit resolution. The number of donors typed differed by locus, with about 629-640 for A, B, C, DRB1 and DQB1, around 500 for DQA1, 600 to 610 for DPA1, and approximately 470 for DPB1. About five DR-DQ haplotypes were handled as single units for association and clustering, since linkage in the cohort was strong. Among some 400 genotyped donors of the cohort, an average of 235,054 unique TCR beta nucleotide sequences were sequenced per donor, around 18% of them non-productive.

Preparation of the library involved the immunoSEQ multiplex PCR assay. The multiplex PCR relied on a mix of 60 forward primers for TCR Vbeta segments and 13 reverse primers for TCR Jbeta segments. The CDR3 region of rearranged TCR beta genes was amplified from genomic DNA with a multiplex PCR assay. Amplified TCR beta libraries were sequenced as 87-base-pair reads on the Illumina HiSeq System. In the paper's pipeline: A later analysis tallied some 79 million unique TCR beta chains across the 650 to 750 repertoires, and 10 million to 11 million of those chains were shared by two or more donors. A nearest-neighbor algorithm error-corrected the raw reads and collapsed the reads into unique sequences, merging closely related sequences to remove PCR and sequencing errors. To assign V, D and J gene segments, CDR3 sequences were aligned to IMGT reference sequences. For a sequence to be retained, a match of at least six nucleotides was required to both a V gene segment and a J gene segment. A rearrangement counted as productive if the CDR3 had no stop codons and remained in frame with V and J, and every other rearrangement counted as non-productive. Following IMGT convention, CDR3 was defined as the stretch from the second conserved V-encoded cysteine up to the conserved J-encoded phenylalanine. The earlier analysis of some 580 of the donors excluded any sequence lacking an unambiguous match to a single V gene segment. In an earlier analysis of several hundred of the donors, V segments were called functional above 56.7% productive rearrangements and were called segregating when the between-donor standard deviation exceeded 5%. A statistical classification framework was built for diagnosing cytomegalovirus status from the catalog of TCR beta chain sequences. A later analysis assigned V and J genes by comparing TCR nucleotide sequences with IMGT/GENE-DB human TR gene sequences. A later analysis assigned CDR3 sequences and most-parsimonious VDJ recombination scenarios with the TCRdist pipeline. A later analysis defined each TCR beta chain by its CDR3 amino acid sequence plus V-gene family, and excluded reads lacking a unique V-gene family. To address suspected cross-contamination and a sequencing artifact, a later analysis removed 592 highly shared, low-generation-probability nucleotide sequences. In a later analysis, a clonal expansion index for each public chain was calculated from normalized within-repertoire ranks of inferred template counts. In a later analysis, generation probabilities were computed with a VDJ recombination model fitted to out-of-frame rearrangements, and the resulting probabilities were checked against IGoR. In a later analysis, TCR-TCR, TCR-HLA and TCR-CMV co-occurrence was scored with hypergeometric tests, and a repertoire-size bias correction was applied to TCR pairs. A later analysis estimated false discovery rates by permuting HLA or CMV assignments 20 times. In a later analysis, co-occurring TCRs were grouped with DBSCAN, and TCRdist sequence similarity was added when clustering was performed within HLA-allele-positive subsets. For co-occurrence clustering, repertoires with fewer than 30,000 or more than 120,000 public chains were excluded, along with five repertoires with anomalous nucleotide sharing. The immuneACCESS repertoire file appears here via TCRdb, limited to in-frame rearrangements. These files lack a portion of the clones; in checked studies, under half of the deficit traces to unresolved V genes, and the cause of the others is not known. The DNA was the basis for D and trimming; V, J and clone size are from that table. The sample has 120,000 to 150,000 clones on record, roughly three fifths of them singletons. Of the sample, less than 2% is held by the ten largest clones.

General study outcomes and caveats: Most CMV-associated TCR beta chains appeared to be HLA-restricted in a later analysis, and the HLA associations seemed to be driven largely by CMV exposure. Around 16 rarely observed V segments, including chromosome 9 orphons, were excluded from the earlier analysis of a few hundred of the donors because counts were too low. In a later analysis, several top co-occurrence clusters were reported to appear linked to parvovirus B19, influenza, CMV and Epstein-Barr virus. The 87-base-pair reads could not distinguish some IMGT-functional V segments, including TRBV6-2 and TRBV6-3, so those segments were excluded. Across donors, most TCR sequences were observed very rarely, whereas some public TCRs were present in many individuals. An association between a missense DCLRE1C variant and V-gene and J-gene trimming of TCR beta chains was found in a later genetic analysis and replicated in an independent cohort. Only TCR beta chains were sequenced in this cohort, and the absence of alpha or paired-chain data limited detectable features. Assigning TCR associations to individual alleles was difficult when HLA alleles, especially DR and DQ, strongly co-occurred. In a later analysis, TCR association rates were found to vary across HLA loci, with the most associated TCRs seen for DRB1 alleles and the fewest for HLA-C alleles. Immune exposure information for the cohort was limited to CMV serostatus. Because HLA typing was missing for some donors at each locus, association tests included only the typed subset. An earlier analysis of around 540 of the donors showed that most TCR beta V segments appeared in productive rearrangements either about 87% or about 30% of the time, which broadly matched IMGT annotations. In a later genetic analysis, fewer N-insertions in productive TCRs were reported among donors in an Asian-associated ancestry cluster than the roughly 700-donor mean. In a later analysis, HLA-associated TCR beta chains showed more clonal expansion and lower generation probabilities than non-associated chains that were equally common. The authors suggested that the approach could potentially be generalized to other disease states and immunological phenotypes. A later analysis associated about 18,000 TCR beta sequences with specific HLA alleles at a false discovery rate of 0.05. A cluster of highly shared sequence variants was judged likely to represent a technical artifact of the sequencing pipeline. Linkage disequilibrium might explain the correlated functional status among segregating V segments, but an unknown experimental factor could not be excluded. In vitro tests confirmed that three of the cytomegalovirus-associated TCR beta chains recognize cytomegalovirus antigens. The classifier was reported to diagnose cytomegalovirus status with high specificity and sensitivity in both the original cohort and the validation cohort. A further reported finding was that TCR beta sequences accurately predicted the HLA-A and HLA-B alleles for most subjects in the first cohort. Presence/absence analyses assumed roughly uniform sequencing depth across donors, an assumption that may not hold. A total of 164 TCR beta chains were listed by the study as associated with cytomegalovirus.

In this chain, TRBV28 is recombined with TRBJ1-2; perhaps TRBD1 is the D gene, with 5 bases matching. The TCR comes from a male donor in good health and CMV-seronegative. The sequencing sample was made of PBMCs. Here is the DNA: TGTGCCAGCAGTTTAGGGGCAGGGATAAGGAACTATGGCTACACCTTC. Its protein product is CASSLGAGIRNYGYTF.